A selection of T cell receptor beta chains follows, all from one sample in a study of patients and donors after allogeneic stem cell transplantation. TCRdb re-called the RT-PCR reads with MiXCR, one entry per CDR3 protein. This table has over 65,000 distinct CDR3 sequences, 26% appearing once. The sequencing input was blood, either unsorted or a sorted T cell fraction (not recorded which). The receptors shown here come from a human donor who was either an allogeneic HSCT recipient or a stem cell or donor lymphocyte infusion donor (not recorded which). It is not recorded whose cells these are; they may come from a transplant donor. The CDR3 runs from the conserved cysteine through the conserved F or W. Fields, in order: CDR3 DNA, CDR3 protein, V gene, J gene, clone size, D gene. A D gene is named only where the DNA matches it firmly. Clone size is given for some rows only: seen once, a few or many times, or a class if the clone is expanded.

CDR3 DNA: TGTGCCAGCAGCTATCTTAGCGGGAAGGGTGAGCAGTTCTTC
CDR3 protein: CASSYLSGKGEQFF
V gene: TRBV7-2
J gene: TRBJ2-1
clone size: few
D gene: TRBD2

CDR3 DNA: TGTGCCAGCAGTTTAGTGGGGGTCTATGGCTACACCTTC
CDR3 protein: CASSLVGVYGYTF
V gene: TRBV12-3/TRBV12-4
J gene: TRBJ1-2
clone size: .
D gene: .

CDR3 DNA: TGTGCCAGCAGTGAATGGGGTAACGGCAATCTGCCCCAGCATTTT
CDR3 protein: CASSEWGNGNLPQHF
V gene: TRBV6-1
J gene: TRBJ1-5
clone size: .
D gene: .

CDR3 DNA: TGTGCCAGCAGTCCCGTCCCCGGGGGCAATCAGCCCCAGCATTTT
CDR3 protein: CASSPVPGGNQPQHF
V gene: TRBV6-5
J gene: TRBJ1-5
clone size: .
D gene: .

CDR3 DNA: TGCGCCAGCAGCGGCGGACAGTTAAAAGAGACCCAGTACTTC
CDR3 protein: CASSGGQLKETQYF
V gene: TRBV5-1
J gene: TRBJ2-5
clone size: few
D gene: .

CDR3 DNA: TGTGCCACCAGTGGGGGAGGCAGCAATCAGCCCCAGCATTTT
CDR3 protein: CATSGGGSNQPQHF
V gene: TRBV24-1
J gene: TRBJ1-5
clone size: .
D gene: .

CDR3 DNA: TGTGCCAGCAGCCAAACCTACAGCGACCACTCTGGAAACACCATATATTTT
CDR3 protein: CASSQTYSDHSGNTIYF
V gene: TRBV3-1
J gene: TRBJ1-3
clone size: many
D gene: .

CDR3 DNA: TGCGCCAGCAGCGTGACAGGGGATCTTTCACCCCTCCACTTT
CDR3 protein: CASSVTGDLSPLHF
V gene: TRBV5-1
J gene: TRBJ1-6
clone size: few
D gene: TRBD1

CDR3 DNA: TGTGCCAGCAGCACGACAGTGAACACTGAAGCTTTCTTT
CDR3 protein: CASSTTVNTEAFF
V gene: TRBV11-2
J gene: TRBJ1-1
clone size: few
D gene: .

CDR3 DNA: TGCGCCAGCAGCTTGGTGGGGCCACGAGATCGAAATGAAAAACTGTTTTTT
CDR3 protein: CASSLVGPRDRNEKLFF
V gene: TRBV5-1
J gene: TRBJ1-4
clone size: few
D gene: .

CDR3 DNA: TGTGCCACCAGTGCCACAGGGGGCTTGAACACCGGGGAGCTGTTTTTT
CDR3 protein: CATSATGGLNTGELFF
V gene: TRBV24-1
J gene: TRBJ2-2
clone size: .
D gene: TRBD1